These 13 T cell receptor beta chains originate from one sample sequenced in a study of beta chain features in type 1 diabetes. General observations from the study: Shortening of TCRB CDR3s, moderate but significant, appeared in all four CD4+ subsets of Type 1 diabetes patients.

The study reverse transcribed the entire isolated RNA, so it sequenced expressed TCRB transcripts. Sequencing was performed with immunoSEQ multiplex PCR; in TCRdb, only in-frame clones are kept and a portion is missing. The sample carries 300,000 to 350,000 clones, roughly 8.8% recorded once. Their antigens remain unidentified. What was sequenced was central memory CD4+ T cells from blood. These receptor sequences come from a man younger than 40 with type 1 diabetes.

This clone showed up just a few times. This chain links TRBV7-2 with TRBJ2-7; the match to TRBD2 covers 9 bases. Per the germline V gene, CDR1 is SGHTA and CDR2 is FQGNSA. The CDR3 consists of 14 residues. Trimming took 5 bases from V and 2 from J; bases not matched to a gene: 4. The CDR3: CASSVSGGTYEQYF. CDR3 sequence (DNA): TGTGCCAGCAGCGTAAGCGGGGGGACCTACGAGCAGTACTTC.

The genes are TRBV5-6 and TRBJ1-2, with no clear D. There are 14 residues in the CDR3. Germline lookup yields CDR1 SGHDT and CDR2 YYEEEE. V was clipped by 1 base and J by 7 bases, with 14 bases between them. The CDR3 reads CASSLLQSTPGYTF. CDR3 in DNA: TGTGCCAGCAGCTTGCTCCAGTCTACCCCTGGCTACACCTTC. The full variable domain, its missing parts supplied by reference TRBV5-6 and TRBJ1-2, is DAGVTQSPTHLIKTRGQQVTLRCSPKSGHDTVSWYQQALGQGPQFIFQYYEEEERQRGNFPDRFSGHQFPNYSSELNVNALLLGDSALYLCASSLLQSTPGYTFGSGTRLTVV.

A few counts support this clone. The chain carries TRBV7-2 and TRBJ1-3, with TRBD1 matching 9 bases. Germline-derived CDR1 and CDR2 are SGHTA and FQGNSA. The CDR3 is 15 amino acids. V was pared by 4 bases and J by 4 bases, with 5 bases of the junction left unmatched. The CDR3 reads CASSSRTGVGNTIYF. Here the CDR3 DNA reads TGTGCCAGCAGCTCCCGGACAGGGGTGGGAAACACCATATATTTT.

The chain carries TRBV5-1 and TRBJ2-2; TRBD1 agrees at 8 bases. CDR3 length: 15 amino acids. Germline values: CDR1 SGHRS, CDR2 YFSETQ. V was pared by 7 bases and J by 2 bases, with 7 bases of the junction left unmatched. The CDR3 loop is CASSRTGSNTGELFF. CDR3 bases: TGCGCCAGCTCCCGGACAGGGTCAAACACCGGGGAGCTGTTTTTT. The full variable domain, its missing parts supplied by reference TRBV5-1 and TRBJ2-2, is KAGVTQTPRYLIKTRGQQVTLSCSPISGHRSVSWYQQTPGQGLQFLFEYFSETQRNKGNFPGRFSGRQFSNSRSEMNVSTLELGDSALYLCASSRTGSNTGELFFGEGSRLTVL.

This clone has a handful of counts. Other DNA sequences of this sample code for an identical CDR3. The chain's CDR3 is CASYRRGAGANVLTF. CDR3 nucleotides: TGTGCCAGTTATCGAAGGGGGGCTGGGGCCAACGTCCTGACTTTC. J is TRBJ2-6 and V is TRBV19; tentatively, D is TRBD1 or TRBD2 (6 bases each). This CDR3 region has 15 residues. V was pared by 8 bases and J by 2 bases, with 13 bases between. Germline V CDR1 and CDR2: LNHDA, SQIVND (reference sequence). Combining the CDR3 with reference TRBV19 and TRBJ2-6 gives the whole variable domain DGGITQSPKYLFRKEGQNVTLSCEQNLNHDAMYWYRQDPGQGLRLIYYSQIVNDFQKGDIAEGYSVSREKKESFPLTVTSAQKNPTAFYLCASYRRGAGANVLTFGAGSRLTVL.

This clone turned up a few times. The chain links TRBV28 to TRBJ1-2; the D gene is possibly TRBD1 (6 bases). Germline loops: CDR1 MDHEN, CDR2 SYDVKM. The CDR3 sequence is 13 residues long. Trimming took off 7 bases at V and 4 bases at J, with 13 bases between the two ends. CDR3 residues: CASMDSALYGYTF. The CDR3 nucleotides read TGTGCCAGCATGGACAGTGCTCTCTATGGCTACACCTTC.

This clone turned up a few times. The chain couples TRBV10-3 to TRBJ1-5; D gene unclear. The V gene lost 4 bases and the J gene lost 5 bases, with 12 bases spanning the gap. This CDR3 is 14 amino acids long. CDR1 ENHRY and CDR2 SYGVKD come from the germline V gene. The chain's CDR3 is CAISAGPHDQPQHF. Here the CDR3 DNA reads TGTGCCATCAGTGCGGGCCCGCATGATCAGCCCCAGCATTTT.

This clone was counted many times. The V and J genes are TRBV21-1 and TRBJ2-5. TRBV21-1 is a recognized pseudogene. CDR3 size: 14 residues. For the CDR3, the DNA is TGTGCCAGCAGCAAGACAGGGAGGGGGGAGACCCAGTACTTC. Translation gives CASSKTGRGETQYF.

This clone was counted only a few times. The chain combines TRBV5-4 with TRBJ1-2; no reliable D call. V was cut by 4 bases and J by 3 bases, with 22 bases left in between. The CDR3 runs to 17 residues. Germline lookup yields CDR1 SGHNT and CDR2 YYREEE (reference sequence). The CDR3 DNA follows: TGTGCCAGCAGCCCATCGGTTGGAGTCGGGGTTGACTATGGCTACACCTTC. Its protein is CASSPSVGVGVDYGYTF. Full variable domain (rest looked up from reference TRBV5-4 and TRBJ1-2): ETGVTQSPTHLIKTRGQQVTLRCSSQSGHNTVSWYQQALGQGPQFIFQYYREEENGRGNFPPRFSGLQFPNYSSELNVNALELDDSALYLCASSPSVGVGVDYGYTFGSGTRLTVV.

On this clone itself: Other DNA sequences from this sample encode an identical CDR3 as well. The chain carries TRBV15 and TRBJ1-5; tentatively, D is TRBD1 (6 bases). V lost 0 bases, J lost 3 bases, and 9 bases lay in between. The CDR3 is made up of 15 amino acids. Per the germline V gene, CDR1 is LNHNV and CDR2 is YYDKDF (reference sequence). The CDR3 DNA follows: TGTGCCACCAGCAGAGATCGGACAGCCAATCAGCCCCAGCATTTT. The encoded protein is CATSRDRTANQPQHF. Full variable domain (missing parts from reference TRBV15 and TRBJ1-5): DAMVIQNPRYQVTQFGKPVTLSCSQTLNHNVMYWYQQKSSQAPKLLFHYYDKDFNNEADTPDNFQSRRPNTSFCFLDIRSPGLGDTAMYLCATSRDRTANQPQHFGDGTRLSIL.

V is TRBV6-1 and J is TRBJ2-7, with no clear D. V shed 0 bases and J shed 7 bases, with 19 bases lying between them. The CDR3 is made up of 16 amino acids. Germline V gene lookup returns CDR1 MNHNS and CDR2 SASEGT. The CDR3, as DNA: TGTGCCAGCAGTGAAGCAGGCGGAAGGGCCGGAGTGGAGCAGTACTTC. Amino acid sequence: CASSEAGGRAGVEQYF.

This clone appeared a few times. This chain joins TRBV11-2 and TRBJ1-1; the match to TRBD1 covers 9 bases. Germline V gene lookup returns CDR1 SGHAT and CDR2 FQNNGV. The CDR3 extends over 16 amino acids. Trimming at V came to 6 bases and at J to 5 bases, leaving 13 bases not matched to a gene. CDR3 nucleotide sequence: TGTGCCAGCAGATTTAGGACAGGGGAAAGAGAAACTGAAGCTTTCTTT. As protein: CASRFRTGERETEAFF.

The gene calls are TRBV30 and TRBJ1-2; TRBD1 is a possible D gene (5 bases). This CDR3 has 12 amino acids. Trimming pared 4 bases from V and 6 bases from J, leaving 12 bases between. Looked up from germline, CDR1 is GTSNPN and CDR2 is SVGIG (reference sequence). This CDR3 is CAWIRGLNGYTF. The CDR3 coding sequence is TGTGCCTGGATTCGGGGACTAAATGGCTACACCTTC.